These 21 T cell receptor beta chains originate from one sample sequenced in a study of blood T cell repertoires in COVID-19. Sequencing used immunoSEQ multiplex PCR; TCRdb keeps in-frame clones, though not all of them. The sample has about 150,000 clones; around four fifths are singletons. Sequencing was performed on PBMCs or T cells enriched from blood (not recorded which). These receptors came from a man between 65 and 79 years old who had been exposed to COVID-19.

CDR3 sequence reads: CASSQETANTEAFF. The CDR3 nucleotides are TGCGCCAGCAGCCAAGAGACAGCGAACACTGAAGCTTTCTTT. The chain uses TRBV4-1 and TRBJ1-1; D may be TRBD1 (5 bases). Trimming pared 0 bases from V and 1 base from J, leaving 6 bases between. Germline CDR1 reads MGHRA; CDR2 reads YSYEKL. The CDR3 covers 14 residues.

The chain couples TRBV7-9 to TRBJ2-6; weak D call: TRBD2 (6 bases). CDR3 size: 16 residues. In germline, CDR1 is SEHNR, CDR2 FQNEAQ (reference sequence). Deletions cut 4 bases from V and 2 bases from J, with 12 bases between. In DNA form, the CDR3 reads TGTGCCAGCAGCTCGGACGGGAGCACTGGGGCCAACGTCCTGACTTTC. This translates into CASSSDGSTGANVLTF.

The V gene is TRBV4-2, the J gene TRBJ1-2; tentative D call: TRBD1 (6 bases). V lost 1 base and J lost 1, with 10 bases in between. The germline CDR1 and CDR2 sequences are LGHNA and YNFKEQ. The CDR3 covers 15 residues. The CDR3 region has the DNA TGTGCCAGCAGCCAAGGACAGGCTGATAACTATGGCTACACCTTC. It translates to CASSQGQADNYGYTF.

The V and J genes are TRBV30 and TRBJ2-5; tentatively, D is TRBD2 (5 bases). The V gene lost 4 bases and the J gene lost 0 bases, with 6 bases spanning the gap. The CDR3 totals 12 residues. In germline, CDR1 is GTSNPN, CDR2 SVGIG (reference sequence). In DNA form, the CDR3 reads TGTGCCTGGAAGGAGGACCAAGAGACCCAGTACTTC. Protein: CAWKEDQETQYF.

The gene calls are TRBV29-1 and TRBJ1-1, with D hard to call. V dropped 5 bases and J dropped 1 base, with 11 bases sitting between them. CDR1 is SQVTM, CDR2 ANQGSEA, per germline. The CDR3 sequence is 13 residues long. This chain's CDR3 is CSVRTGTNTEAFF. The CDR3 DNA follows: TGCAGCGTTAGGACGGGAACGAACACTGAAGCTTTCTTT.

J is TRBJ2-2 and V is TRBV4-3; the match to TRBD2 covers 7 bases. Looked up from germline, CDR1 is LGHNA and CDR2 is YSLEER. This CDR3 comprises 17 residues. Unmatched junction bases numbered 8, after V lost 1 base and J lost 3 bases. The CDR3 loop reads CASSQGEGSFYTGELFF. The DNA of the CDR3 is TGCGCCAGCAGCCAAGGGGAGGGGTCCTTCTACACCGGGGAGCTGTTTTTT.

The genes are TRBV4-1 and TRBJ2-3; TRBD2 matches at 10 bases. V shed 0 bases, J shed 4 bases, and the junction held 7 bases outside the gene matches. The germline gives CDR1 MGHRA, CDR2 YSYEKL. The CDR3 length is 17 residues. The CDR3: CASSQDNPSGGSDTQYF. As DNA, the CDR3 is TGCGCCAGCAGCCAAGATAACCCTAGCGGGGGTTCAGATACGCAGTATTTT.

V usage is TRBV6-5 and J usage is TRBJ2-2; 9 bases line up with TRBD1. With V trimmed by 6 bases and J by 3 bases, 2 bases remained unmatched. In germline, CDR1 is MNHEY, CDR2 SVGAGI. The CDR3 runs 14 residues. In DNA form, the CDR3 reads TGTGCCAGCAGAGGGACAGGGTACACCGGGGAGCTGTTTTTT. Translated, it gives CASRGTGYTGELFF.

The chain combines TRBV30 with TRBJ2-7, with D unresolved. Trimming removed 4 bases from V and 4 bases from J, with 11 bases in between. The CDR3 is made up of 12 amino acids. In germline, CDR1 is GTSNPN, CDR2 SVGIG (reference sequence). In DNA, the CDR3 is TGTGCCTGGACCTCAGGCCCTTACGAGCAGTACTTC. This encodes CAWTSGPYEQYF.

CDR3: CASQFSGNTGELFF. CDR3 nucleotide sequence: TGTGCCAGCCAGTTTTCGGGGAACACCGGGGAGCTGTTTTTT. The rearrangement joins TRBV28 to TRBJ2-2; D is ambiguous. The V end lost 8 bases, the J end lost 1 base, and 11 bases lay between the germline ends. CDR3 length: 14 amino acids. Germline V gene lookup returns CDR1 MDHEN and CDR2 SYDVKM.

V is TRBV5-4 and J is TRBJ2-1; 8 bases agree with TRBD2. CDR3 size: 16 residues. V gave up 0 bases and J gave up 2 bases; unmatched junction bases: 4. Germline assignment: CDR1 SGHNT and CDR2 YYREEE (reference sequence). The CDR3 DNA follows: TGTGCCAGCAGCTTGGCGGGGGGGGGAACCTACAATGAGCAGTTCTTC. Amino acid sequence: CASSLAGGGTYNEQFF.

This chain joins TRBV7-2 and TRBJ2-3; 11 nucleotides align to TRBD2. The CDR3 is made up of 18 amino acids. With V trimmed by 3 bases and J by 5 bases, 13 bases remained unmatched. The germline V gene encodes CDR1 SGHTA and CDR2 FQGNSA. This chain's CDR3 is CASSFGTSGRRRGDTQYF. DNA of the CDR3: TGTGCCAGCAGCTTCGGGACTAGCGGACGCCGGCGGGGAGATACGCAGTATTTT. Filled out from reference TRBV7-2 and TRBJ2-3, the complete variable domain reads GAGVSQSPSNKVTEKGKDVELRCDPISGHTALYWYRQSLGQGLEFLIYFQGNSAPDKSGLPSDRFSAERTGGSVSTLTIQRTQQEDSAVYLCASSFGTSGRRRGDTQYFGPGTRLTVL.

V is TRBV7-2 and J is TRBJ2-5, with 8 nucleotides matching TRBD2. The CDR3 is 14 amino acids. Trimming cost V 5 bases and J 4 bases; bases outside gene matches: 6. Germline V gives CDR1 SGHTA, CDR2 FQGNSA. CDR3 sequence: CASSPMAGGETQYF. In DNA form, the CDR3 reads TGTGCCAGCAGCCCCATGGCGGGGGGAGAGACCCAGTACTTC.

This sequence joins TRBV2 and TRBJ1-1; D is unresolved. Trimming shortened V by 4 bases and J by 0 bases, and 9 bases separated the two germline ends. CDR1 is SNHLY and CDR2 is FYNNEI in the germline V gene. This CDR3 has 14 residues. The CDR3 DNA reads as TGTGCCAGCAGTGGTCTGAACTTGAACACTGAAGCTTTCTTT. Protein sequence: CASSGLNLNTEAFF.

This rearrangement joins TRBV6-5 to TRBJ1-5; D perhaps matches TRBD1 (5 bases). Germline V gene sequence: CDR1 MNHEY, CDR2 SVGAGI. The CDR3 runs 13 residues. Trimming left V 7 bases short and J 11 bases short, with 18 bases between. This CDR3 reads CASMKGEGRSQHF. CDR3 nucleotides: TGTGCCAGCATGAAAGGGGAAGGTCGGTCCCAGCATTTT.

The CDR3 DNA follows: TGCGAACTTACGGGGTGGACAGAGAACACTGAAGCTTTCTTT. It yields the protein CELTGWTENTEAFF. This chain links TRBV12-2 with TRBJ1-1; TRBD1 is the table's D call, not checked against the DNA. TRBV12-2 corresponds to a pseudogene. This CDR3 has 14 residues.

V gene TRBV4-3 combines with J gene TRBJ2-3; 7 bases are shared with TRBD2. The V gene end was trimmed by 0 bases and the J gene end by 7 bases; junction bases not matched to a gene: 13. Germline V gene sequence: CDR1 LGHNA, CDR2 YSLEER. The CDR3 totals 17 residues. CDR3 in DNA: TGCGCCAGCAGCCAAGATTATAACGGGGGGACCCCTTATACGCAGTATTTT. Translation gives CASSQDYNGGTPYTQYF.

V and J are TRBV4-1 and TRBJ2-7, with unresolved D. Between the trimmed V and J ends, which lost 0 bases and 9 bases, there was a span of 9 bases. Germline CDR1 reads MGHRA; CDR2 reads YSYEKL. The CDR3 runs 12 residues. The CDR3 reads CASSQDPRLQYF. The CDR3 DNA is TGCGCCAGCAGCCAAGATCCCAGGTTGCAGTACTTC.

This clone was counted only a few times. This chain uses TRBV25-1 with TRBJ2-6; tentatively, D is TRBD2 (6 bases). CDR1 and CDR2 from the germline V gene are MGHDK and SYGVNS. Trimming cost V 2 bases and J 4 bases, with 18 bases left between them. CDR3 length: 18 residues. CDR3 in amino acids: CASSEARSRGSGANVLTF. The CDR3 nucleotides are TGTGCCAGCAGTGAAGCACGTTCCCGGGGGAGCGGGGCCAACGTCCTGACTTTC.

This clone was counted once. CDR3 DNA: TGTGCCAGCAGAGCTAGCTCTGGGGCCAACGTCCTGACTTTC. Amino acid sequence: CASRASSGANVLTF. The chain combines TRBV14 with TRBJ2-6, with D unclear. CDR3 length equals 14 residues. In germline, CDR1 is SGHDN, CDR2 FVKESK. Trimming pared 6 bases from V and 0 bases from J, leaving 6 bases between.

The table lists this clone with a few counts. This chain uses TRBV5-5 with TRBJ1-1; no definite D call. Trimming cost V 0 bases and J 0 bases, with 12 bases left between them. The germline CDR1 and CDR2 sequences are SGHKS and YYEKEE (reference sequence). The CDR3 is 16 amino acids. This CDR3 is CASSLVGSEMNTEAFF. The CDR3 DNA is TGTGCCAGCAGCTTGGTTGGCAGCGAAATGAACACTGAAGCTTTCTTT.